The T cell receptor (beta chain) described here comes from a study of a mutant IDH1 vaccine in newly diagnosed glioma. Overall study findings and caveats: Vaccination elicited immune responses in roughly 93% of patients.

The repertoire was sequenced with immunoSEQ multiplex PCR; TCRdb's copy has only in-frame clones and lacks some. The sample includes about 100,000 clones, around 80% seen only once; the top ten take 7.5%. About this clone itself: Antigen specificity is unknown.

Time point: baseline, week 1 (first vaccination visit). Regarding treatment: pre-vaccination baseline after standard-of-care therapy. With V trimmed by 2 bases and J by 5 bases, 2 bases remained unmatched. Germline V CDR1 and CDR2: SGDLS, YYNGEE. This CDR3 is 15 amino acids long. This rearrangement joins TRBV9 to TRBJ2-2; 11 bases fit TRBD1. The TCR sequence derives from a man aged 40-49 years with glioma. The sequenced sample was PBMCs, obtained from a glioma patient treated with radiotherapy, temozolomide or both. In DNA form, the CDR3 reads TGTGCCAGCAGCGTGGGACAGGGGGTTACCGGGGAGCTGTTTTTT. Encoded protein: CASSVGQGVTGELFF.